The present entry profiles one TCR beta chain with its context. Antigen specificity is unknown. Data came from immunoSEQ multiplex PCR; TCRdb stores just in-frame clones and leaves some out. Among 75,000 to 100,000 clones listed, 90% to 95% were seen once. The sample is drawn from a study of OX40 agonist ivuxolimab in advanced cancers. Study at large: Having had anti-PD-1, anti-PD-L1 or anti-CTLA-4 therapy before was allowed, and roughly 38% had some.

General observations from the study: There was clonal expansion of CD4+ and CD8+ blood T cells by week 6 at 0.1 to 3.0 mg/kg. Relative to CD4+, CD8+ T cells held more expanded clones on average.

This CDR3 contains 12 residues. CDR1 is MNHNY and CDR2 is SVGAGI in the germline V gene (reference sequence). Trimming pared 8 bases from V and 4 bases from J, leaving 11 bases between. The specimen was CD4+ or CD8+ T cells sorted from blood, collected in a trial of the OX40 agonist ivuxolimab. This chain connects TRBV6-6 to TRBJ2-5, with D maybe TRBD1 (6 bases). This sequence originates from an adult with an advanced solid tumor such as melanoma, head and neck, liver or kidney cancer. The CDR3 nucleotides are TGTGCCAGCCAACAGGGTTCAGAGACCCAGTACTTC. Translation gives CASQQGSETQYF.